One and the same sample provided the 30 T cell receptor beta chains below, sequenced in a study of CD8 T cells in Susac syndrome. The RNA input was 0.5 to 1 ug, and it was reverse transcribed with random hexamers. TCRdb itself ran the immunoSEQ multiplex PCR reads through MiXCR, one entry per CDR3 protein. This table holds about 130,000 distinct CDR3 sequences, 90% to 95% found once. The sample comprised CD4+ T cells from PBMCs. The receptors originated from a human donor in good health.

V is TRBV2 and J is TRBJ1-5; maybe TRBD1 (5 bases). Deletions cut 8 bases from V and 0 bases from J, with 14 bases between. From germline, CDR1 is SNHLY and CDR2 FYNNEI. This CDR3 region has 15 residues. The DNA of the CDR3 is TGTGCCAGCGTGAGGGGCGGCAATAGCAATCAGCCCCAGCATTTT. Translated: CASVRGGNSNQPQHF.

V gene TRBV7-2 combines with J gene TRBJ1-5, with D possibly matching TRBD1 (5 bases). CDR3 length: 16 residues. The V and J ends lost 1 base and 2 bases respectively, with 12 bases between them. Germline values: CDR1 SGHTA, CDR2 FQGNSA. The CDR3 DNA reads as TGTGCCAGCAGCTTAGTGGATTTCAGGGGCAATCAGCCCCAGCATTTT. Amino acids: CASSLVDFRGNQPQHF.

As concerns this clonotype: A read error may produce the germline difference seen at one junction end. This chain uses TRBV12-3 or TRBV12-4 with TRBJ2-7, with 15 bases matching TRBD2. CDR3 length equals 15 residues. DNA for the CDR3: TGTGCCAGCAGTTTAGCTGGGACTAGCGGGAGGACGCAGAGATTC. It codes for CASSLAGTSGRTQRF.

The CDR3 here is CASSQPEGGGAEAFF. The CDR3 DNA sequence: TGTGCCAGCAGCCAGCCCGAGGGGGGCGGGGCTGAAGCTTTCTTT. The gene calls are TRBV25-1 and TRBJ1-1; D is perhaps TRBD1 (6 bases). The germline V gene has CDR1 MGHDK and CDR2 SYGVNS. CDR3 length: 15 residues. V lost 6 bases and J 6 bases, leaving 20 bases between the germline ends.

The rearrangement joins TRBV30 to TRBJ2-7; 7 bases line up with TRBD2. Germline CDR1 reads GTSNPN; CDR2 reads SVGIG (reference sequence). Unmatched junction bases numbered 10, after V lost 3 bases and J lost 11 bases. This CDR3 region has 12 residues. CDR3 nucleotides: TGTGCCTGGAGCCCTCCGGGGGGAGGAAAGTACTTC. This encodes CAWSPPGGGKYF.

This clonotype was detected only once. The V and J genes are TRBV2 and TRBJ2-1; 9 nucleotides agree with TRBD1. CDR1 is SNHLY and CDR2 is FYNNEI in the germline V gene. This CDR3 has 14 amino acids. V dropped 7 bases and J dropped 8; count of bases not matched to a gene: 9. Here the CDR3 reads CASNRDRVWDEQFF. The DNA of the CDR3 is TGTGCCAGCAACCGGGACAGGGTGTGGGATGAGCAGTTCTTC.

The rearrangement links TRBV29-1 to TRBJ2-5; D gene unclear. Trimming removed 0 bases from V and 5 bases from J, with 7 bases in between. Germline V CDR1 and CDR2: SQVTM, ANQGSEA. The CDR3 is 12 residues long. The CDR3 spells CSVEDQGETQYF. Here the CDR3 DNA reads TGCAGCGTTGAAGATCAAGGGGAGACCCAGTACTTC.

This CDR3 is CASRRGRVDTGELFF. The CDR3, as DNA: TGTGCCAGCCGAAGGGGGAGGGTCGACACCGGGGAGCTGTTTTTT. The chain carries TRBV2 and TRBJ2-2; weak D call: TRBD2 (7 bases). CDR3 size: 15 residues. V was trimmed by 8 bases and J by 3 bases, leaving 16 bases between them. Germline V gene lookup returns CDR1 SNHLY and CDR2 FYNNEI.

The chain uses TRBV18 and TRBJ1-3; no reliable D call. The CDR3 runs to 14 residues. The V end was cut by 1 base, the J end by 1 base, with 5 bases between. The germline CDR1 and CDR2 sequences are KGHSH and LQKENI. CDR3 bases: TGTGCCAGCTCACCACAGGATTCTGGAAACACCATATATTTT. It encodes CASSPQDSGNTIYF.

The CDR3 DNA follows: TGTGCCAGCAGTTACCTCCGGGACAGGGGAAGTGAGCAGTTCTTC. Translating it yields CASSYLRDRGSEQFF. The V call is TRBV6-5, the J call TRBJ2-1; TRBD1 matches 10 bases. The CDR3 length is 15 residues. Trimming removed 2 bases from V and 9 bases from J; junction bases left unmatched: 7. Germline values: CDR1 MNHEY, CDR2 SVGAGI.

In DNA form, the CDR3 reads TGTGCCAGCTCACCAGGGACAGGGGGCATCGGCGAGCAGTACTTC. It translates to CASSPGTGGIGEQYF. This chain connects TRBV18 to TRBJ2-7; 12 bases fit TRBD1. The V and J ends lost 2 bases and 6 bases, in that order; junction bases with no gene match: 5. CDR1 is KGHSH and CDR2 is LQKENI in the germline V gene. This CDR3 is 15 amino acids long.

CDR3 sequence: CAWSVGGHGFF. CDR3 sequence (DNA): TGTGCCTGGAGTGTAGGGGGTCACGGGTTCTTC. The chain employs TRBV30 and TRBJ2-1, with a possible D match to TRBD1 (6 bases). Trimming took 0 bases from V and 15 from J, leaving 12 bases between them. The CDR3 spans 11 residues. Per germline, CDR1 GTSNPN and CDR2 SVGIG (reference sequence).

The CDR3 spells CASSFLPGGTAKNIQYF. CDR3 sequence (DNA): TGTGCCAGCAGCTTCCTACCGGGGGGGACAGCCAAAAACATTCAGTACTTC. The chain recombines TRBV7-2 with TRBJ2-4; TRBD2 matches at 8 bases. CDR1 is SGHTA, CDR2 FQGNSA, per germline. Trimming cost V 3 bases and J 0 bases; bases outside gene matches: 7. The CDR3 loop spans 17 amino acids.

The chain links TRBV15 to TRBJ1-4; D ambiguous. CDR1 is LNHNV and CDR2 is YYDKDF in the germline V gene (reference sequence). With 0 bases removed from V and 8 bases from J, the gap between germline ends came to 16 bases. There are 16 residues in the CDR3. The CDR3 loop is CATSREQTRVMEKLFF. CDR3 coding DNA: TGTGCCACCAGCAGAGAACAGACACGGGTAATGGAAAAACTGTTTTTT.

With regard to this clonotype: One end of the junction fails to match germline, which may point to a read error. J is TRBJ2-2 and V is TRBV11-2, with D uncertain. The CDR3 length is 14 residues. Looked up from germline, CDR1 is SGHAT and CDR2 is FQNNGV. The CDR3 coding sequence is TGTGCCAGCAGCATAGAATGGGGCACCGGGGAGCTGTTTTTT. Its translation is CASSIEWGTGELFF.

J is TRBJ2-5 and V is TRBV5-1; D unresolved. Looked up from germline, CDR1 is SGHRS and CDR2 is YFSETQ. The CDR3 has 11 amino acids. V was clipped by 0 bases and J by 6 bases, with 3 bases between them. In nucleotides, the CDR3 is TGCGCCAGCAGCTTGGACCAGACCCAGTACTTC. It specifies CASSLDQTQYF.

The rearrangement links TRBV7-9 to TRBJ1-1; possibly TRBD1 for D (6 bases). Trimming pared 5 bases from V and 1 base from J, leaving 11 bases between. CDR3 size: 14 residues. The V gene's germline CDR1 is SEHNR and CDR2 FQNEAQ (reference sequence). CDR3 nucleotide sequence: TGTGCCAGCAGCGACCGAGGGGGGAACACTGAAGCTTTCTTT. Encoded protein: CASSDRGGNTEAFF. Variable domain in full (rest from reference TRBV7-9 and TRBJ1-1): DTGVSQNPRHKITKRGQNVTFRCDPISEHNRLYWYRQTLGQGPEFLTYFQNEAQLEKSRLLSDRFSAERPKGSFSTLEIQRTEQGDSAMYLCASSDRGGNTEAFFGQGTRLTVV.

The J gene is TRBJ2-5, the V gene TRBV28, with D possibly matching TRBD1 (6 bases). Per germline, CDR1 MDHEN and CDR2 SYDVKM. V was shortened by 5 bases and J by 1 base, with 11 bases between the two germline ends. CDR3 length: 14 amino acids. Here the CDR3 reads CASSPGQSQETQYF. CDR3 DNA sequence: TGTGCCAGCAGTCCCGGACAGTCCCAAGAGACCCAGTACTTC. The variable domain in full, completed from reference TRBV28 and TRBJ2-5, reads DVKVTQSSRYLVKRTGEKVFLECVQDMDHENMFWYRQDPGLGLRLIYFSYDVKMKEKGDIPEGYSVSREKKERFSLILESASTNQTSMYLCASSPGQSQETQYFGPGTRLLVL.

V gene TRBV3-1 combines with J gene TRBJ2-2; the match to TRBD2 covers 9 bases. The CDR3 contains 16 residues. After removal of 1 base from V and 4 bases from J, the junction contained 4 bases not matched to a gene. Germline-derived CDR1 and CDR2 are LGHDT and YNNKEL (reference sequence). The CDR3 loop is CASSQVSSGSTGELFF. DNA of the CDR3: TGTGCCAGCAGCCAAGTAAGTAGCGGGAGCACCGGGGAGCTGTTTTTT.

The chain joins TRBV4-2 to TRBJ1-4; D is undetermined. The ends were cut back, 0 bases at V and 7 bases at J, with 12 bases in the middle. Germline CDR1 reads LGHNA; CDR2 reads YNFKEQ. CDR3 size: 15 residues. Here the CDR3 reads CASSQEGGNTEKLFF. The CDR3 DNA follows: TGTGCCAGCAGCCAAGAGGGCGGGAATACTGAAAAACTGTTTTTT.

V gene TRBV5-1 combines with J gene TRBJ2-1; TRBD2 matches 13 bases. Per the germline V gene, CDR1 is SGHRS and CDR2 is YFSETQ. V was clipped by 0 bases and J by 0 bases; unmatched bases: 12. CDR3 size: 21 residues. The CDR3 DNA reads as TGCGCCAGCAGCTTGGACGGAACCGGGACTAGCGGGGTTAGCTCCTACAATGAGCAGTTCTTC. It codes for CASSLDGTGTSGVSSYNEQFF.

The chain uses TRBV28 and TRBJ1-1; 7 bases fit TRBD1. With V trimmed by 7 bases and J by 5 bases, 10 bases remained unmatched. The CDR3 spans 14 residues. Germline CDR1 reads MDHEN; CDR2 reads SYDVKM. The CDR3 sequence: CASNTQGLRTEAFF. The CDR3 bases are TGTGCCAGCAACACACAGGGGCTGCGGACTGAAGCTTTCTTT.

In its sample, this clonotype was seen once. V is TRBV5-1 and J is TRBJ2-1; D call uncertain. Between the trimmed V and J ends, which lost 3 bases and 1 base, there was a span of 11 bases. The CDR3 is 15 amino acids. Germline V gives CDR1 SGHRS, CDR2 YFSETQ. The CDR3, as DNA: TGCGCCAGCAGCTCTAGAGGACGGTCCTACAATGAGCAGTTCTTC. Translated: CASSSRGRSYNEQFF.

This chain connects TRBV30 to TRBJ2-7; D perhaps matches TRBD2 (5 bases). CDR3 size: 12 residues. Per germline, CDR1 GTSNPN and CDR2 SVGIG (reference sequence). This chain's CDR3 is CVVERPSYEQYF. CDR3 coding DNA: TGTGTCGTTGAGCGGCCATCCTACGAGCAGTACTTC.

This sequence joins TRBV5-1 and TRBJ2-7; D is undetermined. Per germline, CDR1 SGHRS and CDR2 YFSETQ. V was trimmed by 2 bases and J by 3 bases, leaving 15 bases between them. The CDR3 runs 15 residues. CDR3 region: CASSFLPGSDYEQYF. The CDR3 DNA reads as TGCGCCAGCAGCTTCCTCCCCGGCAGTGACTACGAGCAGTACTTC.

The count of this clonotype is one. V gene TRBV10-3 combines with J gene TRBJ1-5, with D possibly being TRBD1 (6 bases). V lost 6 bases and J 2 bases, leaving 11 bases between the germline ends. Germline V gene sequence: CDR1 ENHRY, CDR2 SYGVKD. The CDR3 totals 14 residues. CDR3 bases: TGTGCCATCAGCAGTGCAGGGGGCAATCAGCCCCAGCATTTT. Residues: CAISSAGGNQPQHF.

This rearrangement joins TRBV29-1 to TRBJ2-7, with TRBD2 matching over 8 bases. Germline lookup yields CDR1 SQVTM and CDR2 ANQGSEA. J lost 3 bases, V lost 4 bases, and 5 bases had no gene match. CDR3 length: 13 residues. The CDR3 is CSVGTSGDYEQYF. The DNA of the CDR3 is TGCAGCGTTGGTACTAGCGGAGACTACGAGCAGTACTTC.

The sample holds one count of this clonotype. The CDR3 spells CASSQGRGGHEQYF. DNA of the CDR3: TGTGCCAGCAGCCAAGGTCGAGGGGGCCACGAGCAGTACTTC. The J gene is TRBJ2-7, the V gene TRBV3-1; 7 nucleotides align to TRBD1. This CDR3 region has 14 residues. Germline CDR1 LGHDT, CDR2 YNNKEL (reference sequence). V shed 1 base, J shed 5 bases, and the junction held 5 bases outside the gene matches.

The chain uses TRBV20-1 and TRBJ2-7; D is unresolved. CDR1 and CDR2 from the germline V gene are DFQATT and SNEGSKA (reference sequence). The length of the CDR3 is 11 residues. Trimming removed 1 base from V and 7 bases from J, with 8 bases in between. The CDR3 reads CSARGDGEQYF. The CDR3 DNA follows: TGCAGTGCTAGAGGTGATGGGGAGCAGTACTTC.

This chain joins TRBV24-1 and TRBJ2-5, with TRBD2 matching 11 bases. This CDR3 has 17 residues. The germline gives CDR1 KGHDR, CDR2 SFDVKD. Trimming took 4 bases from V and 3 from J; bases not matched to a gene: 9. CDR3 sequence reads: CATSDGALTSGKETQYF. The CDR3 DNA is TGTGCCACCAGTGACGGGGCGCTGACTAGCGGGAAAGAGACCCAGTACTTC.